The rows below give T cell receptor beta chains drawn from one sample of a study of blood T cell repertoires in COVID-19. Data came from immunoSEQ multiplex PCR; TCRdb stores just in-frame clones and leaves some out. The sample shows some 250,000 clones, roughly 80% of them seen only once. Source material: peripheral blood. The source of these receptors is a woman older than 75 with acute or convalescent COVID-19. CDR3s leave out the opening cysteine and the closing phenylalanine or tryptophan. A D gene is named only where the DNA matches it firmly.

j_call	v_call	d_call	cdr3_aa
TRBJ1-1	TRBV30	NA	AWSVDSLRNTEAF
TRBJ2-5	TRBV2	TRBD2	ASRRGTGGRTETQY
TRBJ1-5	TRBV27	NA	ASSLDSNQPQH
TRBJ1-1	TRBV30	NA	ARQAGAKDTEAF
TRBJ2-1	TRBV5-1	TRBD1	ASSLVGQAYNEQF
TRBJ1-6	TRBV6-1	TRBD1	ASTEGQGSKSPLH
TRBJ2-3	TRBV19	NA	ASIAGPTDTQY
TRBJ2-7	TRBV3-1/TRBV3-2	NA	ASSLKTRYEQY
TRBJ2-7	TRBV7-6	TRBD2	ASSSVGGSSYEQY
TRBJ1-5	TRBV5-1	TRBD1	ASSQTGDDNQPQH
TRBJ2-7	TRBV9	TRBD1	ASSVGPSSTGARYEQY
TRBJ1-3	TRBV6-1	NA	ASSESGGGGNTIY
TRBJ1-1	TRBV29-1	NA	SCGTEAF
TRBJ1-6	TRBV7-9	NA	ASSSTGRGSPLH
TRBJ2-1	TRBV7-9	TRBD1	ASRTDRVGNEQF
TRBJ1-6	TRBV27	NA	ASSQDRVNSPLH
TRBJ2-2	TRBV3-1/TRBV3-2	TRBD2	ASSQDSGLAAGELF
TRBJ1-6	TRBV7-6	TRBD1	ASSQGGSYNSPLH
TRBJ2-1	TRBV15	TRBD1	ATSHRGRDNEQF
TRBJ1-2	TRBV2	NA	ASSPDTYGYT
TRBJ2-3	TRBV4-1	NA	ASSHVQTDTQY
TRBJ2-7	TRBV5-1	NA	ASSFSAVSYEQY
TRBJ1-2	TRBV18	TRBD1	ASSQGQSNYGYT
TRBJ1-3	TRBV6-5	TRBD1	ASSYSGQGLGNTIY
TRBJ2-2	TRBV6-5	TRBD2	ASKGTSSTGELF
TRBJ2-7	TRBV12-3/TRBV12-4	NA	ASRSGLLKQY
TRBJ2-6	TRBV10-1	NA	ASSESRLPGSGANVLT
TRBJ2-7	TRBV2	TRBD2	ASRKSSGLAYYEQY
TRBJ1-3	TRBV29-1	NA	SVDGDGNTIY
TRBJ1-2	TRBV6-5	NA	ASTPGKDYGYT
TRBJ2-7	TRBV6-5	TRBD2	ASSPSGGAVYEQY